Each of the 6 T cell receptor beta chains below was sequenced from the same sample in a study of blood T cells in healthy people across ages. Through a sample-barcoded 5' primer and a J-beta primer mix, a second PCR was run for about 6 to 12 cycles. Each CDR3 protein gets one entry after TCRdb re-called the 5' RACE reads with MiXCR. In the table there are approximately 790,000 distinct CDR3 sequences, around two thirds of which are singletons. The source material was blood. The source is a man in his thirties or forties in good health.

The V gene is TRBV5-1, the J gene TRBJ2-3; D gene uncertain. Trimming stripped 5 bases from V and 0 bases from J, with 7 bases between. CDR1 and CDR2 from the germline V gene are SGHRS and YFSETQ. This CDR3 has 13 amino acids. The CDR3: CASRAASTDTQYF. The DNA of the CDR3 is TGCGCCAGCAGGGCAGCCAGCACAGATACGCAGTATTTT. Based on the CDR3 plus reference TRBV5-1 and TRBJ2-3, the full variable domain is KAGVTQTPRYLIKTRGQQVTLSCSPISGHRSVSWYQQTPGQGLQFLFEYFSETQRNKGNFPGRFSGRQFSNSRSEMNVSTLELGDSALYLCASRAASTDTQYFGPGTRLTVL.

The rearrangement links TRBV19 to TRBJ2-7, with 8 bases lining up with TRBD1. V was clipped by 4 bases and J by 2 bases; unmatched bases: 4. The germline V gene encodes CDR1 LNHDA and CDR2 SQIVND (reference sequence). The CDR3 has 14 amino acids. CDR3 nucleotide sequence: TGTGCCAGTAGTACAGGGGGCTCCACCTACGAGCAGTACTTC. Translating it yields CASSTGGSTYEQYF. Based on the CDR3 plus reference TRBV19 and TRBJ2-7, the full variable domain is DGGITQSPKYLFRKEGQNVTLSCEQNLNHDAMYWYRQDPGQGLRLIYYSQIVNDFQKGDIAEGYSVSREKKESFPLTVTSAQKNPTAFYLCASSTGGSTYEQYFGPGTRLTVT.

V usage is TRBV20-1 and J usage is TRBJ1-1, with 8 bases fitting TRBD1. Germline CDR1 DFQATT, CDR2 SNEGSKA (reference sequence). CDR3 length equals 13 residues. Trimming at V came to 3 bases and at J to 6 bases, leaving 6 bases not matched to a gene. The CDR3 DNA is TGCAGTGCTAGCCGGGGACAGGTCGCTGAAGCTTTCTTT. Its translation is CSASRGQVAEAFF.

The chain has TRBV20-1 and TRBJ2-1, with TRBD1 matching over 7 bases. Per the germline V gene, CDR1 is DFQATT and CDR2 is SNEGSKA (reference sequence). The trim removed 5 bases at V and 3 bases at J, leaving 10 bases unmatched. The CDR3 is made up of 15 amino acids. The CDR3 sequence is CSASTPGQIYNEQFF. The CDR3 nucleotides are TGCAGTGCTTCTACCCCGGGACAGATCTACAATGAGCAGTTCTTC.

The chain recombines TRBV2 with TRBJ1-1, with D perhaps matching TRBD1 (5 bases). The V end lost 8 bases, the J end lost 1 base, and 8 bases lay between the germline ends. The germline V gene encodes CDR1 SNHLY and CDR2 FYNNEI. The CDR3 is made up of 12 amino acids. The CDR3 bases are TGTGCCAGCCGAGACAGGAACACTGAAGCTTTCTTT. Protein product: CASRDRNTEAFF.

This chain links TRBV12-3 or TRBV12-4 with TRBJ2-5, with 11 bases that match TRBD2. This CDR3 has 15 amino acids. Trimming at V came to 4 bases and at J to 5 bases, leaving 6 bases not matched to a gene. CDR3 bases: TGTGCCAGCAGTTCTAGCGGGGGGAGGCTTGAGACCCAGTACTTC. Translation gives CASSSSGGRLETQYF.